This TCR beta chain was recorded in a study of blood T cells in healthy people across ages. CDR1 DFQATT and CDR2 SNEGSKA come from the germline V gene (reference sequence). The CDR3 totals 16 residues. A second PCR of roughly 7 to 11 cycles used a sample-barcoded 5' primer and a J-beta primer mix. TCRdb re-derived calls from the 5' RACE reads in MiXCR, one entry per CDR3 protein. The data contain just under 900,000 distinct CDR3 sequences, about 28% of them singletons. The table lists this clonotype with a few counts. A much larger clone lies one base from this, so it may be a read error. The sequencing input was blood. The source is a woman older than 75 in good health. The chain is built from TRBV20-1 and TRBJ2-1, with D perhaps TRBD2 (7 bases). The assigned J gene may be wrong: the sequence end matches TRBJ2-7 better. CDR3 sequence: CSAKIRGGLLYNEQYF. For the CDR3, the DNA is TGCAGTGCTAAAATCCGCGGGGGCCTCCTTTACAATGAGCAGTACTTC.